This TCR beta chain was retrieved from a study of blood T cell repertoires in COVID-19. Study-wide background: The United States, Italy and Spain supplied acute and convalescent COVID-19 samples.

Repertoires were generated with immunoSEQ multiplex PCR, while TCRdb's copy carries only in-frame clones and drops some. This table holds approximately 240,000 clones, roughly 85% found once. CDR1 and CDR2 from the germline V gene are MNHEY and SMNVEV (reference sequence). Unmatched junction bases numbered 4, after V lost 7 bases and J lost 2 bases. The CDR3 is made up of 14 amino acids. Sequencing was performed on peripheral blood. This TCR was sampled from a man aged 50-59 years who had recovered from COVID-19. The chain combines TRBV27 with TRBJ2-1; 8 bases align to TRBD1. In DNA form, the CDR3 reads TGTGCCAGCACCCTACAGGGGGCCTACAATGAGCAGTTCTTC. Residues: CASTLQGAYNEQFF.